Detailed here is one T cell receptor (beta chain). The antigen remains undetermined. This sample is drawn from a study of CD8+ T cells in alopecia areata. Study summary: Patients remained on tofacitinib for 6 to 18 months and then went 6 months without it. Study-level points and caveats: In lesional scalp, particularly from alopecia totalis/universalis, clonality was higher than in normal scalp. Resident alphabeta T cells of normal skin are also sequenced in scalp samples.

Treatment noted: oral pan-JAK inhibitor, 5-10 mg twice daily. From alopecia areata patients, lesional scalp punch biopsies and peripheral blood were collected. Germline CDR1 is LGHNA and CDR2 is YNFKEQ. The CDR3 runs 21 residues. Trimming cost V 4 bases and J 6 bases, with 36 bases left between them. cDNA prepared by RNA extraction and subsequent reverse transcription served as the template for sequencing. This table comes from immunoSEQ multiplex PCR, and its TCRdb copy is limited to in-frame clones, with some not included. The sample yields around 300,000 clones, roughly 63% seen once. The chain carries TRBV4-2 and TRBJ1-1; D gene unclear. This TCR derives from a human donor with alopecia areata. This specimen consisted of CD4+ T cells sorted from blood, obtained between weeks 51 and 52, from a patient treated with tofacitinib. The DNA for the CDR3 is TGTGCCAGCAGCCGAGAAATCCTTTCGACCAGGAGGTCCTCAGCTAATGCTGAAGCTTTCTTT. Protein: CASSREILSTRRSSANAEAFF.